The TCR beta chain described here comes from a study of blood T cell repertoires in COVID-19. Looking at the study overall: Sample material is recorded as cDNA or gDNA derived from T cells, B-cell-depleted T cells, or PBMCs.

The data were produced by immunoSEQ multiplex PCR, yet TCRdb's version contains in-frame clones alone and is incomplete. The sample holds a few hundred thousand clones, approximately 85% seen once. Germline CDR1 and CDR2: SGHAT and FQDESV (reference sequence). V lost 2 bases and J lost 6, with 13 bases in between. The CDR3 is made up of 14 amino acids. Sample: PBMCs or T cells enriched from blood (not recorded which). The gene calls are TRBV11-1 and TRBJ1-1; D is uncertain. The TCR sequence derives from a man younger than 45 who had recovered from COVID-19. The CDR3 sequence is CASSLWRGNAEAFF. The DNA of the CDR3 is TGTGCCAGCAGCTTATGGAGAGGCAACGCTGAAGCTTTCTTT. Using reference TRBV11-1 and TRBJ1-1 for the parts outside the CDR3, the full variable domain is EAEVAQSPRYKITEKSQAVAFWCDPISGHATLYWYRQILGQGPELLVQFQDESVVDDSQLPKDRFSAERLKGVDSTLKIQPAELGDSAMYLCASSLWRGNAEAFFGQGTRLTVV.